The present T cell receptor beta chain was sequenced within a study of cytomegalovirus exposure and HLA in healthy donors. This CDR3 spans 15 amino acids. The V and J ends lost 0 bases and 1 base respectively, with 10 bases between them. Germline V gene sequence: CDR1 LGHNA, CDR2 YNFKEQ. Repertoires were generated with immunoSEQ multiplex PCR, while TCRdb's copy carries only in-frame clones and drops some. The sample lists about 200,000 clones; about nine tenths were seen once. The TCR sequence derives from a woman between 18 and 29 years old in good health and CMV-seropositive. The chain recombines TRBV4-2 with TRBJ2-7; D may be TRBD2 (5 bases). The sequenced sample consisted of PBMCs. CDR3 bases: TGTGCCAGCAGCCAAGATCTAGCCCTGTCCTACGAGCAGTACTTC. Translated: CASSQDLALSYEQYF.